The rows below give T cell receptor beta chains drawn from one sample of a study of T cell responses to AZD1222 COVID-19 vaccine. Only in-frame clones appear in the TCRdb table, and some are missing; sequencing was by immunoSEQ multiplex PCR. The sample includes roughly 15,000 clones, about 80% of them seen just once. Here the sequenced sample was peripheral blood, taken 28 days after the second AZD1222 dose. The origin of the receptors is an adult who received the AZD1222 COVID-19 vaccine. Both conserved end residues are part of each CDR3. A D gene is named only where the DNA matches it firmly. The size field is filled for only some rows; it gives once, few, many or a size class.

d_call: NA; j_call: TRBJ2-1; clone_size: NA; v_call: TRBV27; cdr3_nt: TGTGCCAGCAGTTTAAGGGGGGGTGAGCAGTTCTTC; cdr3_aa: CASSLRGGEQFF
d_call: NA; j_call: TRBJ1-2; clone_size: NA; v_call: TRBV12-3/TRBV12-4; cdr3_nt: TGTGCCAGCAGTGGCCCAGTGGGCGGCTACACCTTC; cdr3_aa: CASSGPVGGYTF
d_call: TRBD1; j_call: TRBJ2-7; clone_size: few; v_call: TRBV28; cdr3_nt: TGTGCCAGCAGTTTAGAGGGGGCCCCTACCTACGAGCAGTACTTC; cdr3_aa: CASSLEGAPTYEQYF
d_call: NA; j_call: TRBJ2-7; clone_size: few; v_call: TRBV27; cdr3_nt: TGTGCCAGCGGCAGGGTTGCCTACGAGCAGTACTTC; cdr3_aa: CASGRVAYEQYF
d_call: NA; j_call: TRBJ1-5; clone_size: NA; v_call: TRBV5-6; cdr3_nt: TGTGCCAGCAGCTTGTATGGGGGTTCGGGGCAGCCCCAGCATTTT; cdr3_aa: CASSLYGGSGQPQHF
d_call: NA; j_call: TRBJ2-2; clone_size: NA; v_call: TRBV7-9; cdr3_nt: TGTGCCAGCAGCTTAGCAACCGGGGAGCTGTTTTTT; cdr3_aa: CASSLATGELFF
d_call: TRBD2; j_call: TRBJ2-7; clone_size: once; v_call: TRBV6-2/TRBV6-3; cdr3_nt: TGTGCCAGCAGTCTGACTACTAGCGGGGGGCTGATCTCCTACGAGCAGTACTTC; cdr3_aa: CASSLTTSGGLISYEQYF
d_call: NA; j_call: TRBJ1-4; clone_size: NA; v_call: TRBV4-3; cdr3_nt: TGCGCCAGCAGCCACCAGAGGGCCAGGGGTGAAAAACTGTTTTTT; cdr3_aa: CASSHQRARGEKLFF
d_call: NA; j_call: TRBJ2-7; clone_size: few; v_call: TRBV7-8; cdr3_nt: TGTGCCAGCAGCTTAGCTCACTCCTACGAGCAGTACTTC; cdr3_aa: CASSLAHSYEQYF
d_call: NA; j_call: TRBJ2-2; clone_size: NA; v_call: TRBV5-1; cdr3_nt: TGCGCCAGCAGCTTGGAAGTGGGGTCTGACACCGGGGAGCTGTTTTTT; cdr3_aa: CASSLEVGSDTGELFF
d_call: NA; j_call: TRBJ1-1; clone_size: NA; v_call: TRBV7-2; cdr3_nt: TGTGCCAGCAGCCCATCGCTGGCTGGGACTGAAGCTTTCTTT; cdr3_aa: CASSPSLAGTEAFF
d_call: NA; j_call: TRBJ2-3; clone_size: once; v_call: TRBV7-2; cdr3_nt: TGTGCCAGCAGCACCCGAGGGTCTGGCACAGATACGCAGTATTTT; cdr3_aa: CASSTRGSGTDTQYF
d_call: NA; j_call: TRBJ1-1; clone_size: NA; v_call: TRBV19; cdr3_nt: TGTGCCAGTTTCGACCTCGTCGCTGAAGCTTTCTTT; cdr3_aa: CASFDLVAEAFF
d_call: NA; j_call: TRBJ2-5; clone_size: NA; v_call: TRBV30; cdr3_nt: TGTGCCTGGAGTGTAGGTGGTGGGGGGCAGGAGACCCAGTACTTC; cdr3_aa: CAWSVGGGGQETQYF
d_call: TRBD1; j_call: TRBJ1-3; clone_size: NA; v_call: TRBV5-1; cdr3_nt: TGCGCCAGCAGTCCACAGGGGAGCTCTGGAAACACCATATATTTT; cdr3_aa: CASSPQGSSGNTIYF
d_call: TRBD1; j_call: TRBJ2-7; clone_size: NA; v_call: TRBV11-2; cdr3_nt: TGTGCCAGCAGCGTCTCCGGGACAGGCACCTACGAGCAGTACTTC; cdr3_aa: CASSVSGTGTYEQYF
d_call: NA; j_call: TRBJ2-7; clone_size: once; v_call: TRBV6-5; cdr3_nt: TGTGCCAGCAGTCTTACAGGGAGGGACCCCTACGAGCAGTACTTC; cdr3_aa: CASSLTGRDPYEQYF
d_call: TRBD2; j_call: TRBJ2-3; clone_size: once; v_call: TRBV9; cdr3_nt: TGTGCCAGCAGCGTAGAAGCGACTAGCGGGGGGGCAATAGATACGCAGTATTTT; cdr3_aa: CASSVEATSGGAIDTQYF
d_call: NA; j_call: TRBJ2-1; clone_size: NA; v_call: TRBV10-1; cdr3_nt: TGCGCCCGCAGGGGGGGGCCGGGGGATGAGCAGTTCTTC; cdr3_aa: CARRGGPGDEQFF
d_call: TRBD1; j_call: TRBJ1-2; clone_size: NA; v_call: TRBV4-3; cdr3_nt: TGCGCCAGCAGCCGCGACAGGGTCGGATTCGGCTACACCTTC; cdr3_aa: CASSRDRVGFGYTF
d_call: TRBD2; j_call: TRBJ2-1; clone_size: NA; v_call: TRBV29-1; cdr3_nt: TGCAGCGTTGAACGCACGGGGGGACTAGCCCTAAGAGGTGAGCAGTTCTTC; cdr3_aa: CSVERTGGLALRGEQFF
d_call: NA; j_call: TRBJ1-1; clone_size: NA; v_call: TRBV7-2; cdr3_nt: TGTGCCAGCAGCTTAGCGTTGATGAACACTGAAGCTTTCTTT; cdr3_aa: CASSLALMNTEAFF
d_call: NA; j_call: TRBJ1-1; clone_size: few; v_call: TRBV19; cdr3_nt: TGTGCCAGTAGTATAGCCCGGGCGGAGTTTACAATGAACACTGAAGCTTTCTTT; cdr3_aa: CASSIARAEFTMNTEAFF
d_call: NA; j_call: TRBJ1-2; clone_size: NA; v_call: TRBV19; cdr3_nt: TGTGCCAGTAGTATAGGCCAAGGAGGTTTGCTTTCTTATGGCTACACCTTC; cdr3_aa: CASSIGQGGLLSYGYTF
d_call: NA; j_call: TRBJ1-1; clone_size: once; v_call: TRBV18; cdr3_nt: TGTGCCAGCTCACCACCTAGGCAGGGGCTTAACACTGAAGCTTTCTTT; cdr3_aa: CASSPPRQGLNTEAFF
d_call: NA; j_call: TRBJ2-3; clone_size: NA; v_call: TRBV9; cdr3_nt: TGTGCCAGCAGCCAGACCGGCACAGATACGCAGTATTTT; cdr3_aa: CASSQTGTDTQYF
d_call: NA; j_call: TRBJ2-5; clone_size: NA; v_call: TRBV7-2; cdr3_nt: TGTGCCAGCAGCCGGGACGGATGGGGAGAGACCCAGTACTTC; cdr3_aa: CASSRDGWGETQYF
d_call: TRBD1; j_call: TRBJ1-4; clone_size: NA; v_call: TRBV28; cdr3_nt: TGTGCCAGCAGTCTGGGACAGAATGAAAAACTGTTTTTT; cdr3_aa: CASSLGQNEKLFF
d_call: TRBD1; j_call: TRBJ1-2; clone_size: NA; v_call: TRBV25-1; cdr3_nt: TGTGCCAGCACCCCGAAAGGGTGGCAGGGGGTCAATTATGGCTACACCTTC; cdr3_aa: CASTPKGWQGVNYGYTF
d_call: TRBD1; j_call: TRBJ1-1; clone_size: NA; v_call: TRBV7-2; cdr3_nt: TGTGCCAGCAGCCAAGGGGGGGGACAGTCGAGGACTGGGGCTTTCTTT; cdr3_aa: CASSQGGGQSRTGAFF
d_call: NA; j_call: TRBJ2-7; clone_size: NA; v_call: TRBV7-9; cdr3_nt: TGTGCCAGCAGCCCCCCGGGGAACTACGAGCAGTACTTC; cdr3_aa: CASSPPGNYEQYF
d_call: NA; j_call: TRBJ2-7; clone_size: NA; v_call: TRBV11-2; cdr3_nt: TGTGCCAGCAGCTCCCCGCGGGGAAAAATCTACGAGCAGTACTTC; cdr3_aa: CASSSPRGKIYEQYF
d_call: NA; j_call: TRBJ1-1; clone_size: NA; v_call: TRBV3-1/TRBV3-2; cdr3_nt: TGTGCCAGCAGCGCACCCGGATTGGGGGGCGACACTGAAGCTTTCTTT; cdr3_aa: CASSAPGLGGDTEAFF
d_call: NA; j_call: TRBJ1-6; clone_size: NA; v_call: TRBV5-1; cdr3_nt: TGCGCCAGCAGCTTGAGGACAGAAGGTGCACCCCTCCACTTT; cdr3_aa: CASSLRTEGAPLHF
d_call: TRBD2; j_call: TRBJ2-7; clone_size: NA; v_call: TRBV6-2/TRBV6-3; cdr3_nt: TGTGCCAGCAGTTGGGGACTAGCGGCGTCGTACGAGCAGTACTTC; cdr3_aa: CASSWGLAASYEQYF
d_call: TRBD1; j_call: TRBJ2-7; clone_size: NA; v_call: TRBV5-5; cdr3_nt: TGTGCCAGCAGCCCAAGACAGGGCTCCTACGAGCAGTACTTC; cdr3_aa: CASSPRQGSYEQYF
d_call: TRBD1; j_call: TRBJ2-7; clone_size: NA; v_call: TRBV4-1; cdr3_nt: TGCGCCAGCAGCCAAGTTCCGGGACAGATGGGCGAGCAGTACTTC; cdr3_aa: CASSQVPGQMGEQYF
d_call: NA; j_call: TRBJ2-2; clone_size: NA; v_call: TRBV10-2; cdr3_nt: TGCGCCAGCAGTGAGGCCGGCACCGGGGAGCTGTTTTTT; cdr3_aa: CASSEAGTGELFF
d_call: TRBD1; j_call: TRBJ2-7; clone_size: NA; v_call: TRBV9; cdr3_nt: TGTGCCAGCAGCCCTCTGGGCGGGACAGGGGGCCGAGACGAGCAGTACTTC; cdr3_aa: CASSPLGGTGGRDEQYF